These 3 T cell receptor beta chains were all obtained from the same sample, sequenced in a study of neoadjuvant anti-PD-1 for oral cavity cancer. Clones were read by immunoSEQ multiplex PCR, and TCRdb kept only the in-frame ones, dropping some. This sample has about 42,000 clones, with roughly 77% found just once. The time point was: after neoadjuvant nivolumab, at surgical resection. The sample here was PBMCs, taken after nivolumab (anti-PD-1) treatment. These receptors originate from a person aged 40 to 85 with oral cavity squamous cell carcinoma.

The chain recombines TRBV15 with TRBJ2-1; tentative D call: TRBD2 (6 bases). CDR1 is LNHNV and CDR2 is YYDKDF in the germline V gene (reference sequence). CDR3 length equals 14 residues. V lost 2 bases and J lost 4, with 9 bases in between. CDR3 nucleotides: TGTGCCACCAGCAGACAGGGACTTTACAATGAGCAGTTCTTC. Protein: CATSRQGLYNEQFF.

The CDR3 here is CASSLEGQGEQYF. DNA of the CDR3: TGTGCCAGCAGCTTAGAGGGCCAAGGCGAGCAGTACTTC. The V gene is TRBV11-3, the J gene TRBJ2-7; D is unclear. Looked up from germline, CDR1 is SGHNT and CDR2 is YENEEA. V was pared by 0 bases and J by 6 bases, with 9 bases between. The CDR3 loop spans 13 amino acids.

This chain uses TRBV27 with TRBJ1-5, with 7 bases fitting TRBD1. Trimming cost V 6 bases and J 2 bases; bases outside gene matches: 10. The CDR3 runs to 16 residues. Germline V CDR1 and CDR2: MNHEY, SMNVEV (reference sequence). This chain's CDR3 is CASSLTGYGGNQPQHF. In DNA form, the CDR3 reads TGTGCCAGCAGCCTGACAGGGTACGGGGGCAATCAGCCCCAGCATTTT.